The rows below give T cell receptor beta chains drawn from one sample of a study of T cells in Graves' hyperthyroidism and ophthalmopathy. TCRdb passed the multiplex PCR reads through MiXCR, listing each CDR3 protein once. This sample yields roughly 720,000 distinct CDR3 sequences, of which 17% are seen a single time; around 16% belongs to the top ten. Material: blood. These receptors were collected from a man aged 45-65 years with Graves' hyperthyroidism. Each CDR3 is given with its conserved first and last residue. Each record gives: CDR3 protein, J gene, V gene.

CDR3 protein: CASSLEASRQAFF
J gene: TRBJ1-1
V gene: TRBV7-9

CDR3 protein: CASSFRSQSNEQFF
J gene: TRBJ2-1
V gene: TRBV7-3

CDR3 protein: CASSLDDNYGYTF
J gene: TRBJ1-2
V gene: TRBV5-1

CDR3 protein: CASRKAGIYEQYF
J gene: TRBJ2-7
V gene: TRBV27

CDR3 protein: CASSQAGTAGNTIYF
J gene: TRBJ1-3
V gene: TRBV3-1

CDR3 protein: CASSPQTGEETQYF
J gene: TRBJ2-5
V gene: TRBV28

CDR3 protein: CASSYPGQFNEQYF
J gene: TRBJ2-7
V gene: TRBV6-5

CDR3 protein: CASSLVASGLYEQFF
J gene: TRBJ2-1
V gene: TRBV7-9

CDR3 protein: CSARDRLGAQPQHF
J gene: TRBJ1-5
V gene: TRBV20-1

CDR3 protein: CASSLQGRHTEAFF
J gene: TRBJ1-1
V gene: TRBV28

CDR3 protein: CATSRGVPPGDTQYF
J gene: TRBJ2-3
V gene: TRBV15

CDR3 protein: CASSLSQIQETQYF
J gene: TRBJ2-5
V gene: TRBV5-1

CDR3 protein: CSARYRSVNEQFF
J gene: TRBJ2-1
V gene: TRBV20-1

CDR3 protein: CASSLEGPSIGEAFF
J gene: TRBJ1-1
V gene: TRBV5-1

CDR3 protein: CASSYSSGGIRITEAFF
J gene: TRBJ1-1
V gene: TRBV6-5

CDR3 protein: CASSPAGALSGANVLTF
J gene: TRBJ2-6
V gene: TRBV18

CDR3 protein: CASSGRVDGKLFF
J gene: TRBJ1-4
V gene: TRBV2

CDR3 protein: CATRTSGIPTKISSTDTQYF
J gene: TRBJ2-3
V gene: TRBV24-1

CDR3 protein: CASSFDRHGYTF
J gene: TRBJ1-2
V gene: TRBV5-4

CDR3 protein: CASSVTGGYQETQYF
J gene: TRBJ2-5
V gene: TRBV9

CDR3 protein: CASSLRQDRTQYF
J gene: TRBJ2-3
V gene: TRBV7-9

CDR3 protein: CASSLRLAILRRQETQYF
J gene: TRBJ2-5
V gene: TRBV28

CDR3 protein: CASSFTGGSEQYF
J gene: TRBJ2-7
V gene: TRBV7-2

CDR3 protein: CAWSVLGLATGEQFF
J gene: TRBJ2-1
V gene: TRBV30

CDR3 protein: CASSERLATNEKLFF
J gene: TRBJ1-4
V gene: TRBV2

CDR3 protein: CASSYPGYSYNEQFF
J gene: TRBJ2-1
V gene: TRBV28

CDR3 protein: CAITSQENTEAFF
J gene: TRBJ1-1
V gene: TRBV10-3

CDR3 protein: CASSHHPRKSSYEQYF
J gene: TRBJ2-7
V gene: TRBV7-9

CDR3 protein: CASSIRTSGRRDEQFF
J gene: TRBJ2-1
V gene: TRBV19

CDR3 protein: CASTPNRAGIAYEQYF
J gene: TRBJ2-7
V gene: TRBV19

CDR3 protein: CASSLSGPGEQFF
J gene: TRBJ2-1
V gene: TRBV28

CDR3 protein: CASRGRIQPQHF
J gene: TRBJ1-5
V gene: TRBV19

CDR3 protein: CASSPRQGPNTEAFF
J gene: TRBJ1-1
V gene: TRBV12-3/TRBV12-4

CDR3 protein: CATGVDTDTQYF
J gene: TRBJ2-3
V gene: TRBV24-1

CDR3 protein: CASSEIGQEDYEQYF
J gene: TRBJ2-7
V gene: TRBV11-1

CDR3 protein: CASSPARDRDGWETQYF
J gene: TRBJ2-5
V gene: TRBV7-9

CDR3 protein: CATSSTLRDLDTQYF
J gene: TRBJ2-3
V gene: TRBV24-1

CDR3 protein: CASSLREGVGNEQFF
J gene: TRBJ2-1
V gene: TRBV7-9

CDR3 protein: CASSQSSGGITDTQYF
J gene: TRBJ2-3
V gene: TRBV4-1

CDR3 protein: CSVVKVAGSSYEQYF
J gene: TRBJ2-7
V gene: TRBV29-1

CDR3 protein: CASSSRQAGTDTQYF
J gene: TRBJ2-3
V gene: TRBV18

CDR3 protein: CASSDGTGDEQFF
J gene: TRBJ2-1
V gene: TRBV9

CDR3 protein: CASSELAGGNEQFF
J gene: TRBJ2-1
V gene: TRBV2

CDR3 protein: CASRISQSEAFF
J gene: TRBJ1-1
V gene: TRBV19

CDR3 protein: CASSLWPTGANYNEQFF
J gene: TRBJ2-1
V gene: TRBV28

CDR3 protein: CASKSQTGGSHEQYF
J gene: TRBJ2-7
V gene: TRBV27

CDR3 protein: CASSYRAGSRDTQYF
J gene: TRBJ2-3
V gene: TRBV6-5